This TCR beta chain was identified during a study of response to subunit inactivated influenza vaccine. General observations from the study: The authors proposed limited new T cell recruitment per seasonal influenza vaccination.

About this clonotype: Its antigen remains unidentified.

TCRdb reanalysed the RT-PCR reads using MiXCR and keeps one entry per CDR3 protein. The sample shows fewer than 750,000 distinct CDR3 sequences, around 13% of them seen only once. The CDR3 loop spans 14 amino acids. The V gene's germline CDR1 is KGHDR and CDR2 SFDVKD. V was trimmed by 2 bases and J by 5 bases, leaving 12 bases between them. The sequences come from PBMCs from blood, collected 11 to 12 days after vaccination. The sequence derives from a man aged 45-65 years who received an inactivated influenza vaccine. V usage is TRBV24-1 and J usage is TRBJ2-7, with D maybe TRBD2 (6 bases). In DNA form, the CDR3 reads TGTGCCACCAGTGATTCTTTCGGGGGTAACGAGCAGTACTTC. Amino acids: CATSDSFGGNEQYF.